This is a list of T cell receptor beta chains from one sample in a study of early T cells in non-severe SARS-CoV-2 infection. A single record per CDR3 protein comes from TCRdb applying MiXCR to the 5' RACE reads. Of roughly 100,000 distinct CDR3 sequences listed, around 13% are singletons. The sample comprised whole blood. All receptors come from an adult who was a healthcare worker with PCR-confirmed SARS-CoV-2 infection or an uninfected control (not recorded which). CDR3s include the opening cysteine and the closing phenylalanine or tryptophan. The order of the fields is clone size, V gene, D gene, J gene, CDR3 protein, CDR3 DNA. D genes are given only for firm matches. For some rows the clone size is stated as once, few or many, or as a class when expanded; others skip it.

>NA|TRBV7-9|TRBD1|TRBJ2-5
CASSLAGQGAREETQYF
TGTGCCAGCAGCTTAGCGGGACAGGGGGCAAGAGAAGAGACCCAGTACTTC
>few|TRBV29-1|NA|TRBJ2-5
CSVEDPGGGQETQYF
TGCAGCGTTGAAGATCCTGGGGGCGGCCAAGAGACCCAGTACTTC
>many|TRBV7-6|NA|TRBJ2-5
CASSPQGGGETQYF
TGTGCCAGCAGCCCACAGGGAGGGGGAGAGACCCAGTACTTC
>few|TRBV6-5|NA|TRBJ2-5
CASSKGTIQETQYF
TGTGCCAGCAGCAAAGGGACCATCCAAGAGACCCAGTACTTC
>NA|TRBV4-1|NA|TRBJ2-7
CASSQVSDALWDEQYF
TGCGCCAGCAGCCAAGTTTCGGACGCCCTCTGGGACGAGCAGTACTTC
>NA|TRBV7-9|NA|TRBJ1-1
CASSPMGLHGEAFF
TGTGCCAGCAGCCCAATGGGCCTCCACGGTGAAGCTTTCTTT
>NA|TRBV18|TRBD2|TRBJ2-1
CASSPGTSGGSYNEQFF
TGTGCCAGCTCACCCGGGACTAGCGGGGGCTCCTACAATGAGCAGTTCTTC
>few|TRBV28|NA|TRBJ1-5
CASSLAPQDNQPQHF
TGTGCCAGCAGTTTAGCGCCGCAGGATAATCAGCCCCAGCATTTT
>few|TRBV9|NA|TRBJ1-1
CASSVEGSDTEAFF
TGTGCCAGCAGCGTGGAGGGATCTGACACTGAAGCTTTCTTT
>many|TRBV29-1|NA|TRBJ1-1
CSVEVGSMNTEAFF
TGCAGCGTTGAAGTGGGCAGCATGAACACTGAAGCTTTCTTT
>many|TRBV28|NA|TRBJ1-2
CASSLGGSNYGYTF
TGTGCCAGCAGTTTGGGGGGGAGTAACTATGGCTACACCTTC
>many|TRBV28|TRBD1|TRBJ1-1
CASIPSDRVTEAFF
TGTGCCAGCATCCCCTCGGACAGGGTTACTGAAGCTTTCTTT
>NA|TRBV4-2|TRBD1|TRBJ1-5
CASSQFSTGNSNQPQHF
TGTGCCAGCAGCCAATTCTCGACAGGGAATAGCAATCAGCCCCAGCATTTT
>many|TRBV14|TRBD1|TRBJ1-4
CASSQERTGPNEKLFF
TGTGCCAGCAGCCAAGAAAGGACAGGACCTAATGAAAAACTGTTTTTT
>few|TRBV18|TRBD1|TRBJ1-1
CASSQKQGVIEAFF
TGTGCCAGCTCACAAAAACAGGGGGTCATTGAAGCTTTCTTT
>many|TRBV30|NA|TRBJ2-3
CASRDWSSTDTQYF
TGTGCCTCCCGGGACTGGAGTAGCACAGATACGCAGTATTTT
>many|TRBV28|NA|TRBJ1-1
CASRITLNMNTEAFF
TGTGCCAGCAGGATCACGCTTAACATGAACACTGAAGCTTTCTTT
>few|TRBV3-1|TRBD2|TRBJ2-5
CASSQEITSGRLGGTQYF
TGTGCCAGCAGCCAAGAAATAACCAGCGGGAGACTCGGGGGGACCCAGTACTTC
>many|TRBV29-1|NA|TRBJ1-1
CSGQRQNTEAFF
TGCAGCGGGCAGCGGCAGAACACTGAAGCTTTCTTT
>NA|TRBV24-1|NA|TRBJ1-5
CATSDSGHPHRNQPQHF
TGTGCCACCAGTGACTCCGGACACCCACACCGTAATCAGCCCCAGCATTTT
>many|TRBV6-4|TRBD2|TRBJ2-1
CASSLLAGLNNEQFF
TGTGCCAGCAGCCTACTAGCGGGCCTTAACAATGAGCAGTTCTTC
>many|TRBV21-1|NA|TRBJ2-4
CASSKERTGPNIQYF
TGTGCCAGCAGCAAAGAGCGAACAGGACCTAACATTCAGTACTTC
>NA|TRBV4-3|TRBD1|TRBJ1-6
CASRSGGDSYNSPLHF
TGCGCCAGCAGGTCAGGGGGTGACTCCTATAATTCACCCCTCCACTTT
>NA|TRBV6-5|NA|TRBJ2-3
CASRPGGGIADTQYF
TGTGCCAGCCGACCTGGGGGGGGCATCGCAGATACGCAGTATTTT
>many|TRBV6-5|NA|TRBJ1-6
CASSSLGQGIGSPLHF
TGTGCCAGCAGTTCCCTAGGGCAGGGGATCGGTTCACCCCTCCACTTT
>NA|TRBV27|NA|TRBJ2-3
CASSPKGRANTDTQYF
TGTGCCAGCAGCCCCAAAGGACGGGCCAACACAGATACGCAGTATTTT
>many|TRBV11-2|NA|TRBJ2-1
CASGFMITSYNEQFF
TGTGCCAGCGGTTTTATGATCACCTCCTACAATGAGCAGTTCTTC
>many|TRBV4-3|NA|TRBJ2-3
CASSQDRGYTDTQYF
TGCGCCAGCAGCCAAGATAGAGGTTACACAGATACGCAGTATTTT
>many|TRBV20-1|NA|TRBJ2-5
CSATTQETQYF
TGCAGCGCGACAACCCAAGAGACCCAGTACTTC
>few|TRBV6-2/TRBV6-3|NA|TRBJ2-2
CASSPRIVVEWNTGELFF
TGTGCCAGCTCTCCCAGAATCGTTGTAGAGTGGAACACCGGGGAGCTGTTTTTT
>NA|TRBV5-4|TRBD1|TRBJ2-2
CASSPSGDRANTGELFF
TGTGCCAGCAGTCCCTCCGGGGACAGAGCGAACACCGGGGAGCTGTTTTTT
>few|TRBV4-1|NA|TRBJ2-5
CASSQVTGTGSPQYF
TGCGCCAGCAGCCAAGTTACCGGGACGGGGAGTCCCCAGTACTTC
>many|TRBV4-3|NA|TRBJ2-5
CASSQEPGETQYF
TGCGCCAGCAGCCAAGAGCCGGGGGAGACCCAGTACTTC
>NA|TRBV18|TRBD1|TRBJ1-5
CASSPERQGAGQPQHF
TGTGCCAGCTCACCAGAGAGGCAGGGGGCAGGTCAGCCCCAGCATTTT
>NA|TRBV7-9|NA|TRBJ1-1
CASSSFGGDTEAFF
TGTGCCAGCAGCTCATTCGGAGGAGACACTGAAGCTTTCTTT
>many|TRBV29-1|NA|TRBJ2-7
CSVVPTRLPYEQYF
TGCAGCGTCGTCCCGACTAGGCTACCCTACGAGCAGTACTTC
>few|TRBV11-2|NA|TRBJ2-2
CASSLSRGELFF
TGTGCCAGCAGCTTATCCCGGGGGGAGCTGTTTTTT
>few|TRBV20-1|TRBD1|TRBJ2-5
CSALTYRGQETQYF
TGCAGTGCCCTCACTTACAGGGGGCAAGAGACCCAGTACTTC
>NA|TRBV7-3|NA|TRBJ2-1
CASSLTRDTGNNEQFF
TGTGCCAGCAGCTTAACAAGGGACACGGGCAACAATGAGCAGTTCTTC
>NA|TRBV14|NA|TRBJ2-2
CASSQSGVGTGELFF
TGTGCCAGCAGCCAATCGGGAGTCGGTACCGGGGAGCTGTTTTTT
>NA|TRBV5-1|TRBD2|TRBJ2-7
CASSSREPGYEQYF
TGCGCCAGCAGCTCGCGGGAGCCGGGCTACGAGCAGTACTTC
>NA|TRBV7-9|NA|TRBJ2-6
CASSSDVQGPGANVLTF
TGTGCCAGCAGTTCGGATGTACAGGGCCCAGGGGCCAACGTCCTGACTTTC
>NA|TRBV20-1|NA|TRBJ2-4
CSAREWGSKNIQYF
TGCAGTGCTAGAGAGTGGGGGAGCAAAAACATTCAGTACTTC
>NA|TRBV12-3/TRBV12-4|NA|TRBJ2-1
CASRDRQGGGEQFF
TGTGCCAGCAGGGATAGACAGGGAGGGGGTGAGCAGTTCTTC
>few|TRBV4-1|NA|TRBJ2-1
CASSQGGKTRLRNEQFF
TGCGCCAGCAGCCAAGGCGGGAAAACAAGGTTGAGAAATGAGCAGTTCTTC
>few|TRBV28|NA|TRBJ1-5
CASSTAGPNNQPQHF
TGTGCCAGCAGTACCGCCGGGCCTAACAATCAGCCCCAGCATTTT
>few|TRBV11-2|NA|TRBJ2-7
CASSLVSGTFSYEQYF
TGTGCCAGCAGCTTAGTCTCTGGGACTTTCTCCTACGAGCAGTACTTC
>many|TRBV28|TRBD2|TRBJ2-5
CASSFGVAGVEETQYF
TGTGCCAGCAGTTTTGGGGTAGCGGGAGTGGAAGAGACCCAGTACTTC
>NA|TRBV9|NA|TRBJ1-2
CASSVVPGALQDGYTF
TGTGCCAGCAGCGTAGTCCCAGGGGCCTTGCAGGATGGCTACACCTTC
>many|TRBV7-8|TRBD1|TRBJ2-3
CASSLNTGADTQYF
TGTGCCAGCAGCTTAAACACAGGGGCAGATACGCAGTATTTT
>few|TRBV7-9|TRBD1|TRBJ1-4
CASSPTGRIEKLFF
TGTGCCAGCAGCCCGACAGGGAGGATCGAAAAACTGTTTTTT